The 8 T cell receptor beta chains presented below share a single source sample, sequenced in a study of CD8+CD57+ T cells in acquired aplastic anemia (dated by TCRdb to the late 2010s). The sequencer was an Illumina HiSeq 2000. Genomic DNA served as template for TCR beta VDJ combination and CDR3 sequence profiling. TCRdb trimmed public reads at Q25 via fastp, called clones via MiXCR and kept in-frame beta chains. CDR3 protein sequences are deduplicated, and each keeps its most common genes and DNA. For this sample there are over 150,000 distinct CDR3 sequences; roughly 50% appear just once. The top ten hold 13% of the sample. Patients chosen for sequencing had shown expansion of CD8+CD57+ cells by flow cytometry. Material for sequencing was sorted CD4+, CD8+, or CD8+CD57+ T cells (not recorded which) from PBMCs. These receptors were collected from a human donor with aplastic anemia.

CDR3 DNA: TGCGCCAGCAGCACTGATGATTCACCCCTCCACTTT. Translating it yields CASSTDDSPLHF. The chain has TRBV5-1 and TRBJ1-6, with D uncertain. V lost 4 bases and J lost 8, with 7 bases in between. The CDR3 is made up of 12 amino acids. Per the germline V gene, CDR1 is SGHRS and CDR2 is YFSETQ.

V gene TRBV30 combines with J gene TRBJ1-1; 9 bases match TRBD1. The trim removed 4 bases at V and 6 bases at J, leaving 12 bases unmatched. The CDR3 has 15 residues. CDR1 GTSNPN and CDR2 SVGIG come from the germline V gene (reference sequence). The DNA of the CDR3 is TGTGCCTGGACCACAGGGGGCAGGCTGCGTGCTGAAGCTTTCTTT. Protein product: CAWTTGGRLRAEAFF.

With respect to this clonotype: This may be a read error, as it is one base from a much larger clone. The chain recombines TRBV11-1 with TRBJ1-3; perhaps TRBD1 as D (5 bases). CDR1 is SGHAT, CDR2 FQDESV, per germline (reference sequence). The CDR3 has 19 residues. Deletions cut 3 bases from V and 0 bases from J, with 21 bases between. DNA of the CDR3: TGTGCCAGCAGCTTGTTCGGTCTGCGGCCGACAGTCTCTGGAAACACCATATATTTT. Translating it yields CASSLFGLRPTVSGNTIYF. The variable domain in full, completed from reference TRBV11-1 and TRBJ1-3, reads EAEVAQSPRYKITEKSQAVAFWCDPISGHATLYWYRQILGQGPELLVQFQDESVVDDSQLPKDRFSAERLKGVDSTLKIQPAELGDSAMYLCASSLFGLRPTVSGNTIYFGEGSWLTVV.

This clonotype showed up just a few times. This chain connects TRBV10-3 to TRBJ2-7; TRBD2 matches 7 bases. Germline V CDR1 and CDR2: ENHRY, SYGVKD. CDR3 length equals 13 residues. J lost 0 bases, V lost 7 bases, and 3 bases had no gene match. CDR3: CAITSGLSYEQYF. The CDR3 DNA sequence: TGTGCCATCACTAGCGGACTCTCCTACGAGCAGTACTTC.

This clonotype was recorded at least ten times. This rearrangement joins TRBV20-1 to TRBJ1-2; D is uncertain. The CDR3 contains 13 residues. V gave up 1 base and J gave up 4 bases, with 10 bases separating them. Germline V gene lookup returns CDR1 DFQATT and CDR2 SNEGSKA (reference sequence). The CDR3 region has the DNA TGCAGTGCTAGAGCAGGAAAGGGCTATGGCTACACCTTC. Translating gives CSARAGKGYGYTF.

There are many counts of this clonotype. The chain uses TRBV14 and TRBJ2-3, with no clear D. Between the trimmed V and J ends, which lost 4 bases and 9 bases, there was a span of 8 bases. There are 11 residues in the CDR3. Germline CDR1 and CDR2: SGHDN and FVKESK. The CDR3 nucleotides are TGTGCCAGCAGCCGGGCAGGCACGCAGTATTTT. This codes for CASSRAGTQYF.

This clonotype was seen just once. The chain joins TRBV24-1 to TRBJ2-3; no firm D call. This CDR3 has 13 amino acids. V gave up 6 bases and J gave up 0 bases, with 6 bases separating them. Germline assignment: CDR1 KGHDR and CDR2 SFDVKD. In DNA, the CDR3 is TGTGCCACCAGTCCGGACAGCACAGATACGCAGTATTTT. It translates to CATSPDSTDTQYF.

This clonotype was observed a handful of times. This sequence joins TRBV19 and TRBJ1-2; 8 nucleotides align to TRBD1. This CDR3 region has 12 residues. CDR1 and CDR2 (germline): LNHDA, SQIVND (reference sequence). V trimming: 9 bases; J trimming: 8 bases; junction bases outside the gene matches: 8. The DNA for the CDR3 is TGTGCCAGCCTGAGGCCAGGGGGCGGCTACACCTTC. Its protein is CASLRPGGGYTF.